This T cell receptor (beta chain) was obtained from a study of identical twins. The study, taken as a whole, reports: Memory repertoires showed no such pattern, whereas abundant cord blood beta clonotypes carried fewer insertions. Twin pairs' shared out-of-frame alpha sequences were enriched in low generation probability.

Only healthy Caucasians were enrolled as donors. This CDR3 has 12 amino acids. Trimming removed 6 bases at V and 6 bases at J, with 11 bases between. On this clonotype: As yet, its antigen is unknown.

cDNA carried unique molecular identifiers, and a universal primer site was added by template switching. MiXCR was run by TCRdb on the 5' RACE reads, yielding one entry per CDR3 protein. The sample has 450,000 to 600,000 distinct CDR3 sequences, around 24% seen once. The same sample was also used in a study of yellow fever vaccine responses in identical twins.

The receptor was isolated from a woman aged 18-29 years in good health. V and J are TRBV12-3 or TRBV12-4 and TRBJ1-2, with D possibly matching TRBD1 (6 bases). Sequencing was performed on CD4+ T cells sorted from blood. In DNA, the CDR3 is TGTGCCAGCAGACTCAGGGGAGATGGCTACACCTTC. Its translation: CASRLRGDGYTF.